This T cell receptor beta chain was sequenced during a study of identical twins. MiXCR, run by TCRdb on the 5' RACE reads, gives a single entry per CDR3 protein. The table includes hundreds of thousands of distinct CDR3 sequences, roughly 18% detected once. This clonotype was counted ten times or more. These data are also associated with another study on T cells expressing NK-cell markers.

This TCR was sampled from a young woman in good health. The sequencing sample was made of PBMCs.

The CDR3 DNA reads TGTGCCAGCAGTTTAAGGGACAGAAACTATGGCTACACCTTC. Protein sequence: CASSLRDRNYGYTF. This chain connects TRBV12-3 or TRBV12-4 to TRBJ1-2, with 7 bases fitting TRBD1. The CDR3 has 14 residues. V gave up 2 bases and J gave up 2 bases; unmatched junction bases: 2.